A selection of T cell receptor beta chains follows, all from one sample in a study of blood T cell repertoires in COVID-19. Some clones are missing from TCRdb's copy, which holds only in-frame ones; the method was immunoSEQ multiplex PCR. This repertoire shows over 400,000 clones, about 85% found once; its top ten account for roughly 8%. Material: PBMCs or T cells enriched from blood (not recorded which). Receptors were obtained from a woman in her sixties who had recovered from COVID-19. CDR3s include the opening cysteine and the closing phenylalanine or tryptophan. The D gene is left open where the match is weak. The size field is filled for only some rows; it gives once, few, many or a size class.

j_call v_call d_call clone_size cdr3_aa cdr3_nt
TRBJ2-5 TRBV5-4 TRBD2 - CASSPASGMGETQYF TGTGCCAGCAGCCCCGCTAGCGGGATGGGGGAGACCCAGTACTTC
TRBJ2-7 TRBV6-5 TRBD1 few CASSQGVSYEQYF TGTGCCAGCAGTCAGGGGGTCTCCTACGAGCAGTACTTC
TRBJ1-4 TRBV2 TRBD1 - CASQGTEKLFF TGTGCCTCACAGGGGACTGAAAAACTGTTTTTT
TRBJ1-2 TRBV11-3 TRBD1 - CASNQNPKDRDDYGYTF TGTGCCAGCAACCAAAACCCCAAGGACAGGGACGACTATGGCTACACCTTC
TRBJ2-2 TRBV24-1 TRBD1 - CATSERTGGNTGELFF TGTGCCACCAGTGAGCGGACAGGGGGGAACACCGGGGAGCTGTTTTTT
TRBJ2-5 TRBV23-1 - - CASSQSEGGVQETQYF TGCGCCAGCAGTCAATCGGAGGGCGGGGTACAAGAGACCCAGTACTTC
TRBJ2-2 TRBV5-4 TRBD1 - CASSSRGRSGELFF TGTGCCAGCAGCTCTAGGGGGCGCAGCGGGGAGCTGTTTTTT
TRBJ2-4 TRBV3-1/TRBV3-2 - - CASSTGSAKNIQYF TGTGCCAGCAGCACAGGGTCTGCCAAAAACATTCAGTACTTC
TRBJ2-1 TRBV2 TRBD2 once CASSEAGLAGRLIMSRGEQFF TGTGCCAGCAGTGAAGCGGGACTAGCGGGGCGTCTGATTATGTCCCGGGGTGAGCAGTTCTTC
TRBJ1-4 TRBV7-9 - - CASGSLNEKLFF TGTGCCAGCGGCAGTCTTAATGAAAAACTGTTTTTT
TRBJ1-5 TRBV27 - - CASSDGSNQPQHF TGTGCCAGCAGTGACGGGAGCAATCAGCCCCAGCATTTT
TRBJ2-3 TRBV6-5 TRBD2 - CASSSPSGGTDTQYF TGTGCCAGCAGTTCACCTAGCGGGGGGACAGATACGCAGTATTTT
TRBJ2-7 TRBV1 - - CTSSLTSGGFTEQYF TGCACCAGCAGCCTGACTAGCGGGGGATTTACCGAGCAGTACTTC